This TCR beta chain was captured in a study of vaccination effects on CD4 cells after COVID-19. Overall study findings and caveats: Clones of infection and vaccine origin contracted markedly late after vaccination.

V lost 4 bases and J lost 4, with 14 bases in between. The CDR3 length is 14 residues. The germline V gene has CDR1 SGHRS and CDR2 YFSETQ. Measured with immunoSEQ multiplex PCR; TCRdb has only the in-frame clones, and not every one. In the table there are 75,000 to 100,000 clones, roughly 73% of which are singletons. Antigen-specific CD4+ T cell clonotypes were called by their expansion after viral peptide-pool culture in ViraFEST. Isolation of CD4+ T cells took place after around 10 days of culture. Participants completed two doses of the BNT162b2 or mRNA-1273 vaccine. Some 2 million PBMC were placed in each well, which was supplemented with roughly 10 IU/ml IL-2 and roughly 10 ug/ml peptides. Cultures got half-medium changes with IL-2 on days 3 and 7. Regarding this clone: Its specificity is unknown.

The source material was CD4+ T cells from PBMCs cultured with HCoV-OC43 spike peptides, sampled after COVID-19 vaccination. Subset reported: HCoV-OC43 spike overlapping peptide pool stimulation. This chain uses TRBV5-1 with TRBJ1-2; possibly TRBD1 for D (5 bases). The receptor was derived from a human donor who received a COVID-19 vaccine. The CDR3 region is CASSRDSVSYGYTF. The DNA for the CDR3 is TGCGCCAGCAGCCGTGACAGCGTCTCCTATGGCTACACCTTC.